These 24 T cell receptor beta chains came from one sample sequenced in a study of technical replicates of blood from a few donors (dated by TCRdb to about 2017). The method was the immunoSEQ multiplex PCR assay. TCRdb took this table from immuneACCESS and kept in-frame rearrangements with V and J called. Such tables lack part of the clones; where checked against another copy, unresolved V genes explain under half of the gap, and the rest is unexplained. The sample table contains roughly 81,000 clones; only one count was recorded for roughly 97% of them. The ten biggest clones cover around 0.18% of the sample. The sequencing input was T cells isolated from PBMCs. All receptors come from a human donor in good health.

The chain has TRBV2 and TRBJ2-3, with a tentative D call TRBD2 (5 bases). This CDR3 has 16 residues. Trimming pared 6 bases from V and 0 bases from J, leaving 16 bases between. CDR1 and CDR2 (germline): SNHLY, FYNNEI. The CDR3 region is CASSIRAGTSTDTQYF. The CDR3 DNA sequence: TGTGCCAGCAGCATTAGGGCGGGCACGAGCACAGATACGCAGTATTTT.

V usage is TRBV27 and J usage is TRBJ1-2; TRBD1 matches 8 bases. The CDR3 runs 17 residues. Germline V gene lookup returns CDR1 MNHEY and CDR2 SMNVEV (reference sequence). V lost 5 bases to trimming and J lost 6 bases; unmatched junction nucleotides: 17. CDR3 sequence (DNA): TGTGCCAGCAGTGTGGGGACAGGATTCCCTACGCCTAATGGCTACACCTTC. Translating gives CASSVGTGFPTPNGYTF.

The gene calls are TRBV6-5 and TRBJ1-1, with TRBD1 matching 7 bases. The V gene's germline CDR1 is MNHEY and CDR2 SVGAGI. After removal of 7 bases from V and 1 base from J, the junction contained 9 bases not matched to a gene. The CDR3 has 15 amino acids. The DNA of the CDR3 is TGTGCCAGCAAAAGACAGGGCCTGGGGAACACTGAAGCTTTCTTT. The encoded protein is CASKRQGLGNTEAFF.

This chain uses TRBV18 with TRBJ2-3, with TRBD2 matching 8 bases. V shed 3 bases, J shed 2 bases, and the junction held 1 base outside the gene matches. CDR1 and CDR2 from the germline V gene are KGHSH and LQKENI. This CDR3 has 14 amino acids. CDR3 coding DNA: TGTGCCAGCTCACCTAGCGGGAACACAGATACGCAGTATTTT. Its translation: CASSPSGNTDTQYF.

The V call is TRBV27, the J call TRBJ2-5, with a tentative D call TRBD2 (5 bases). V lost 0 bases and J 4 bases, leaving 18 bases between the germline ends. Germline V CDR1 and CDR2: MNHEY, SMNVEV (reference sequence). The CDR3 is 17 residues long. The CDR3 protein is CASSLSVPSWAGETQYF. CDR3 in DNA: TGTGCCAGCAGTTTATCGGTCCCCTCCTGGGCGGGAGAGACCCAGTACTTC.

This sequence joins TRBV5-1 and TRBJ2-7, with D unresolved. The CDR3 loop spans 12 amino acids. The germline CDR1 and CDR2 sequences are SGHRS and YFSETQ. V lost 3 bases, J lost 6 bases, and 10 bases lay in between. DNA of the CDR3: TGCGCCAGCAGCTCGCCTTTGCGCGAGCAGTACTTC. Translated, it gives CASSSPLREQYF.

This clone was picked up one time. The gene calls are TRBV28 and TRBJ2-7, with 7 nucleotides matching TRBD2. The CDR3 runs 15 residues. Per germline, CDR1 MDHEN and CDR2 SYDVKM. V lost 6 bases, J lost 2 bases, and 10 bases stayed unmatched. The chain's CDR3 is CASRSPSGAAYEQYF. CDR3 DNA sequence: TGTGCCAGCAGGTCACCTAGCGGAGCTGCCTACGAGCAGTACTTC.

The gene calls are TRBV5-1 and TRBJ2-1, with 8 positions matching TRBD2. This CDR3 has 19 residues. Germline V gene sequence: CDR1 SGHRS, CDR2 YFSETQ. The V segment lost 1 base and the J segment 3 bases; nucleotides outside the gene matches: 15. The CDR3 DNA is TGCGCCAGCAGCTTGATCGGGAAGAGTAGCGGGGAGCACTACAATGAGCAGTTCTTC. Translation gives CASSLIGKSSGEHYNEQFF.

This sequence joins TRBV27 and TRBJ2-5; no clear D. This CDR3 has 16 residues. Trimming cost V 0 bases and J 2 bases, with 13 bases left between them. Germline V gene sequence: CDR1 MNHEY, CDR2 SMNVEV (reference sequence). CDR3 coding DNA: TGTGCCAGCAGTTTATCATACAGCCTTGATCAAGAGACCCAGTACTTC. Amino acid sequence: CASSLSYSLDQETQYF.

The chain links TRBV29-1 to TRBJ1-2; the D gene is possibly TRBD1 (5 bases). Trimming pared 6 bases from V and 1 base from J, leaving 12 bases between. The CDR3 totals 13 residues. Germline CDR1 SQVTM, CDR2 ANQGSEA. Here the CDR3 reads CSVAGRLNYGYTF. DNA of the CDR3: TGCAGCGTAGCGGGACGGCTTAACTATGGCTACACCTTC.

The rearrangement links TRBV27 to TRBJ2-2; 10 nucleotides match TRBD2. This CDR3 has 20 residues. Trimming took 6 bases from V and 5 from J; bases not matched to a gene: 21. Looked up from germline, CDR1 is MNHEY and CDR2 is SMNVEV (reference sequence). Written as DNA, the CDR3 is TGTGCCAGCAGGAGTACTTTAGGCCGAGCGGGAGGGCCTAAGACCGGGGAGCTGTTTTTT. Residues: CASRSTLGRAGGPKTGELFF.

This clone was seen once. The chain couples TRBV15 to TRBJ2-7; TRBD2 agrees at 7 bases. V lost 8 bases and J lost 6; bases outside the gene matches: 4. This CDR3 is 11 amino acids long. Germline V gene sequence: CDR1 LNHNV, CDR2 YYDKDF (reference sequence). CDR3 nucleotides: TGTGCCACCCTTGGGGGGGGCGAGCAGTACTTC. Its protein product is CATLGGGEQYF.

CDR3 coding DNA: TGTGCCACCAAAGGAAAGGGGGCAGGGCCTACTGGGCAGTACTTC. As protein: CATKGKGAGPTGQYF. The rearrangement links TRBV6-5 to TRBJ2-7; 7 bases line up with TRBD1. The length of the CDR3 is 15 residues. The V gene's germline CDR1 is MNHEY and CDR2 SVGAGI. Trimming cost V 10 bases and J 9 bases; bases outside gene matches: 21.

The chain couples TRBV5-1 to TRBJ1-1; D gene unclear. Deletions cut 0 bases from V and 3 bases from J, with 9 bases between. The CDR3 is 14 amino acids. From germline, CDR1 is SGHRS and CDR2 YFSETQ. The CDR3 sequence: CASSLGLLDTEAFF. The CDR3, as DNA: TGCGCCAGCAGCTTGGGGCTTCTGGACACTGAAGCTTTCTTT. Looking up the rest from reference TRBV5-1 and TRBJ1-1 gives the full variable domain: KAGVTQTPRYLIKTRGQQVTLSCSPISGHRSVSWYQQTPGQGLQFLFEYFSETQRNKGNFPGRFSGRQFSNSRSEMNVSTLELGDSALYLCASSLGLLDTEAFFGQGTRLTVV.

V and J are TRBV6-1 and TRBJ2-1, with 9 bases matching TRBD1. The V segment lost 6 bases and the J segment 3 bases; nucleotides outside the gene matches: 3. The CDR3 contains 14 residues. Germline values: CDR1 MNHNS, CDR2 SASEGT. In DNA form, the CDR3 reads TGTGCCAGCAGGGGGGACAGGGACTACAATGAGCAGTTCTTC. Protein product: CASRGDRDYNEQFF.

The V and J genes are TRBV7-9 and TRBJ2-7; D call uncertain. CDR1 is SEHNR and CDR2 is FQNEAQ in the germline V gene (reference sequence). Trimming took off 6 bases at V and 0 bases at J, with 12 bases between the two ends. This CDR3 has 14 amino acids. CDR3 loop: CASSDSRGSYEQYF. The CDR3 nucleotides read TGTGCCAGCAGTGACTCCCGCGGCTCCTACGAGCAGTACTTC.

J is TRBJ2-1 and V is TRBV29-1, with TRBD2 identical over 7 bases. Looked up from germline, CDR1 is SQVTM and CDR2 is ANQGSEA. V trimming: 3 bases; J trimming: 10 bases; junction bases outside the gene matches: 12. This CDR3 comprises 14 residues. The CDR3 loop reads CSVEERDSIGEQFF. The CDR3 region has the DNA TGCAGCGTTGAGGAGCGGGACTCCATAGGCGAGCAGTTCTTC.

The genes are TRBV5-4 and TRBJ2-7; 9 bases are shared with TRBD1. In germline, CDR1 is SGHNT, CDR2 YYREEE (reference sequence). The CDR3 covers 14 residues. The V gene end was trimmed by 3 bases and the J gene end by 4 bases; junction bases not matched to a gene: 5. The CDR3 spells CASSSQGAGYEQYF. CDR3 coding DNA: TGTGCCAGCAGCTCACAGGGGGCTGGGTACGAGCAGTACTTC.

The V and J genes are TRBV27 and TRBJ2-4; TRBD1 matches 7 bases. The germline V gene has CDR1 MNHEY and CDR2 SMNVEV (reference sequence). This CDR3 has 15 residues. V lost 5 bases, J lost 9 bases, and 13 bases stayed unmatched. The CDR3 loop reads CASSPRQGPGGIQYF. The CDR3, as DNA: TGTGCCAGCAGTCCCCGACAGGGACCTGGTGGCATTCAGTACTTC.

The J gene is TRBJ1-1, the V gene TRBV10-1; no firm D call. The CDR3 is 15 residues long. The germline CDR1 and CDR2 sequences are WNHNN and SYGVQD (reference sequence). V dropped 0 bases and J dropped 4 bases, with 12 bases sitting between them. The chain's CDR3 is CASSESQVRGTEAFF. The CDR3 nucleotides are TGCGCCAGCAGTGAGTCGCAGGTGCGGGGCACTGAAGCTTTCTTT.

The chain employs TRBV7-9 and TRBJ2-2, with D tentatively TRBD2 (6 bases). Germline V gene sequence: CDR1 SEHNR, CDR2 FQNEAQ (reference sequence). This CDR3 has 16 amino acids. Deletions cut 5 bases from V and 4 bases from J, with 17 bases between. The CDR3 DNA is TGTGCCAGCAGCCACCTACTAGCAGTCGGCACCGGGGAGCTGTTTTTT. Its translation: CASSHLLAVGTGELFF.

This chain links TRBV28 with TRBJ2-5; 8 nucleotides align to TRBD1. V trimming: 6 bases; J trimming: 7 bases; junction bases outside the gene matches: 13. Looked up from germline, CDR1 is MDHEN and CDR2 is SYDVKM. This CDR3 has 15 amino acids. CDR3: CASRPEGQVVGTQYF. The CDR3 bases are TGTGCCAGCAGACCCGAGGGACAGGTCGTTGGGACCCAGTACTTC.

Here the CDR3 DNA reads TGTGCCAGCAGCCACCGCTTGGGCCGAGACCACACCGGCAGCACAGATACGCAGTATTTT. Protein: CASSHRLGRDHTGSTDTQYF. The rearrangement uses TRBV5-5 and TRBJ2-3, with D unclear. The CDR3 is made up of 20 amino acids. Germline V CDR1 and CDR2: SGHKS, YYEKEE (reference sequence). Trimming stripped 4 bases from V and 0 bases from J, with 27 bases between. The whole variable domain, remainder taken from reference TRBV5-5 and TRBJ2-3, is DAGVTQSPTHLIKTRGQQVTLRCSPISGHKSVSWYQQVLGQGPQFIFQYYEKEERGRGNFPDRFSARQFPNYSSELNVNALLLGDSALYLCASSHRLGRDHTGSTDTQYFGPGTRLTVL.

This CDR3 is CASSPDRGNNEQFF. CDR3 nucleotides: TGTGCCAGCAGCCCGGACAGGGGCAACAATGAGCAGTTCTTC. V gene TRBV6-6 combines with J gene TRBJ2-1, with 9 bases lining up with TRBD1. Germline assignment: CDR1 MNHNY and CDR2 SVGAGI (reference sequence). The CDR3 has 14 amino acids. Trimming removed 6 bases from V and 5 bases from J; junction bases left unmatched: 5.